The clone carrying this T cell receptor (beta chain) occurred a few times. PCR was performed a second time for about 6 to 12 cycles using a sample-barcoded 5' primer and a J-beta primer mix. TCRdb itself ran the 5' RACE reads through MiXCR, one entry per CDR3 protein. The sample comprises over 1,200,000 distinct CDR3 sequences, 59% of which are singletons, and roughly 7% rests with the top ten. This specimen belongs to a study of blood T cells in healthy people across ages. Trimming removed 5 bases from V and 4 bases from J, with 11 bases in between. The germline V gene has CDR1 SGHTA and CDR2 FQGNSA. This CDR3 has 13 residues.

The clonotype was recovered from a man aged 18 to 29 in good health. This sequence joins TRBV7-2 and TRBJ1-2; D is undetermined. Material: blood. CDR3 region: CASSLTTPYGYTF. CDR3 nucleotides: TGTGCCAGCAGCCTCACTACCCCCTATGGCTACACCTTC.